This T cell receptor (beta chain) was identified in a study of shared clonotypes between healthy human individuals (dated by TCRdb to about 2020). Context from the whole study: Three men and a couple of women, aged 18 to 49 years, made up the cohort. Each donor's leukapheresis produced roughly between roughly 0.85 and 10 billion PBMCs. Different laboratories and diverse techniques were used to prepare libraries and sequence TCR repertoires, to increase sequencing depth and limit assay-specific biases. The study deeply sequenced blood TCR repertoires of about five healthy adults to estimate repertoire size and the extent of clonotype sharing between individuals. For each donor, three plates each were used for CD4 naive and CD4 memory, two plates were used for CD8 naive, and one plate was used for CD8 memory. Study-level results and caveats: Larger estimated clonotype richness was generally found for naive subsets than for memory subsets. Rarefaction of sorted-subset datasets indicated incomplete sequencing despite the large sequencing depth. Across a few donors, roughly 5.4% of naive CD4, 3% to 4% of naive CD8, 2% to 2.5% of memory CD4, and under 0.45% of memory CD8 clonotypes were shared. Only blood was sampled, and tissue TCR repertoires likely differ from those in blood. The small number of donors limited the genetic and exposure-history diversity represented. Pairwise subsampling led to the expectation that sequencing depth would affect the degree of clonotype sharing among donors. Compared with non-shared clonotypes, the clonotypes found in all four sorted-subset donors had higher generation probabilities.

Inclusive of the bounding cysteine and phenylalanine, the CDR3 is 14 residues long. CDR3 DNA only is kept here, 42 bases in frame from base 1. Per the germline V gene, MGHDK is the CDR1 and SYGVNS is the CDR2. Cut back by 3 bases and 12 bases, the V and J ends lie 15 bases apart. This clone was seen a few times. The antigen this receptor binds is unknown. Per-nucleotide qualities are absent, and no much larger clonotype sits a single base away. Donors were healthy HIV-negative adults with no recently reported acute infections or vaccinations. Every donor was a Caucasian adult living in Nashville, Tennessee, USA. CD4+ T cells were enriched by magnetic negative selection; naive cells were then positively selected on CD45RA, and the negative fraction formed the memory subset. Blood was collected by leukapheresis, and PBMCs were isolated by Ficoll-Histopaque density gradient centrifugation and then cryopreserved in liquid nitrogen vapor phase. Purity and quantity of every magnetically sorted T cell population were checked by analytical flow cytometry. Each sorted fraction had its genomic DNA isolated and then quantified by UV absorbance on a Nanodrop 2000c.

TCR CDR3 regions were amplified from genomic DNA by multiplex PCR using the deep immunoSEQ assay. For each cell subset, the extracted genomic DNA was distributed evenly across all wells of several immunoSEQ 96-well plates, and each plate served as one replicate. For sorted subsets, each replicate PCR was loaded with about 0.2 ug genomic DNA, equivalent to some 27,000 T cell genomes. Purified libraries were measured with a Qubit 3.0 fluorometer, size-checked on a Bioanalyzer 2100, and measured again with the KAPA Library Quantification kit. Every immunoSEQ 96-well plate was sequenced on a separate single-read 150-cycle Illumina NextSeq 550 flow cell. As for the authors' bioinformatics: Because the immunoSEQ output included only junctional sequences and no quality scores, the filtering could not be the same as the filtering used for full-length reads. Sequences were annotated with PyIR, a Python wrapper for IgBLAST v1.9, using IMGT germline references to assign V/J genes and CDR3. Reads were removed for weak V/J assignments (E-value above 1e-6), missing CDR3, stop codons, out-of-frame junctions, or ambiguous translated residues. A V3J clonotype was defined by an identical inferred V gene, J gene, and CDR3 amino acid sequence. Percentage overlap between repertoires was calculated by dividing the number of shared unique clonotypes by the size of the smaller repertoire. Repertoire richness was assessed with RTK rarefaction, the Chao1 estimator, and Recon v2.1 estimates of unobserved clonotypes. Generation probabilities for all TCRbeta clonotypes obtained by the gDNA method from a handful of donors were computed using OLGA. In TCRdb, the immuneACCESS table is reduced to in-frame sequences with V and J assigned. These tables do not hold every clone; where another copy was compared, an unresolved V gene accounts for under half, and the others remain unexplained. V, J and clone size are taken as reported in that table, and D and trimming were inferred from the DNA itself. Present in this sample are about 1 million clones, about 76% of which were seen just once. Roughly 1.4% of the sample belongs to the ten largest clones.

Recombination joined TRBV25-1 with TRBJ2-6, with a tentative D gene TRBD2 over 7 matching bases. The receptor was isolated from a young man in good health. The sample was memory CD4+ T cells sorted from blood. According to the study, the label for this sample's cell subset or site signals: CD45RA-negative fraction. The encoded CDR3 is CASSDPGGTGVLTF. The nucleotide sequence reads TGTGCCAGCAGTGACCCGGGGGGCACGGGCGTCCTGACTTTC.